This T cell receptor beta chain derives from a study of T cells after yellow fever vaccination. Study at large: In the case of low-cell-number fractions, SMART-Seq v4 Ultra Low Input was used for preparation. Study conclusions and caveats: Post-booster repertoires contained most primary-vaccination clones again (approximately 95% CD4, roughly 90% CD8).

Conversion of TCR transcripts into cDNA relied on 5'RACE template switching, which added a universal primer site and UMIs. TCRdb re-called the 5' RACE reads with MiXCR, one entry per CDR3 protein. The table shows a few hundred thousand distinct CDR3 sequences, with about 8.3% occurring only once. After removal of 1 base from V and 2 bases from J, the junction contained 7 bases not matched to a gene. Germline V lookup: CDR1 SGHDN, CDR2 FVKESK. The CDR3 has 17 amino acids. This clonotype was seen more than once but under ten times. Its antigen is still unknown. The source was PBMCs, collected 35 to 50 days after the first yellow fever vaccination. The V and J genes are TRBV14 and TRBJ2-3; 9 positions match TRBD2. The TCR comes from a young man who received the YFV17D yellow fever vaccine. CDR3 DNA sequence: TGTGCCAGCAGCCAAGTAGGAGTAGCGGGGGCCACAGATACGCAGTATTTT. It specifies CASSQVGVAGATDTQYF.